The 14 T cell receptor beta chains below come from one sample, sequenced in a study of control samples from healthy donors and cancer patients. The repertoire was sequenced with immunoSEQ multiplex PCR; TCRdb's copy has only in-frame clones and lacks some. The sample lists 130,000 or so clones, roughly 94% occurring once. Material for sequencing was PBMCs. The source of these receptors is a man in his sixties with colorectal cancer.

The CDR3 sequence: CASSIRDRAIYEQFF. DNA for the CDR3: TGTGCCAGTAGTATCCGGGACAGGGCAATCTATGAGCAGTTCTTC. The rearrangement joins TRBV19 to TRBJ2-1, with 9 bases fitting TRBD1. The CDR3 runs to 15 residues. V shed 3 bases, J shed 8 bases, and the junction held 8 bases outside the gene matches. In germline, CDR1 is LNHDA, CDR2 SQIVND (reference sequence).

Comments on this clone: Other DNA sequences within the sample encode an identical CDR3. This chain joins TRBV19 and TRBJ1-2; D is perhaps TRBD1 (5 bases). CDR1 LNHDA and CDR2 SQIVND come from the germline V gene (reference sequence). V lost 6 bases and J 4 bases, leaving 12 bases between the germline ends. The CDR3 consists of 13 residues. The CDR3 bases are TGTGCCAGTAGAGGTCAGGGCGGCTATGGCTACACCTTC. This translates into CASRGQGGYGYTF.

The chain joins TRBV27 to TRBJ1-5; D is perhaps TRBD1 (5 bases). V was shortened by 2 bases and J by 3 bases, with 8 bases between the two germline ends. The CDR3 extends over 14 amino acids. Germline V gene data show CDR1 as MNHEY and CDR2 as SMNVEV (reference sequence). This CDR3 is CASSLDSTNQPQHF. The CDR3 DNA reads TGTGCCAGCAGTTTAGACAGTACCAATCAGCCCCAGCATTTT.

The chain recombines TRBV18 with TRBJ1-1, with D possibly being TRBD1 (5 bases). The CDR3 is made up of 16 amino acids. CDR1 is KGHSH and CDR2 is LQKENI in the germline V gene. The V end was cut by 4 bases, the J end by 1 base, with 16 bases between. The CDR3 DNA is TGTGCCAGCTCACTTCTGGGGGACGCCTCGAACACTGAAGCTTTCTTT. The encoded protein is CASSLLGDASNTEAFF.

CDR3 in DNA: TGCGCCAGCAGCGAGACTAGCGGGGGGGCGAAGCAGTTCTTC. Encoded protein: CASSETSGGAKQFF. The chain has TRBV4-3 and TRBJ2-1, with 14 bases identical to TRBD2. The CDR3 runs to 14 residues. CDR1 and CDR2 from the germline V gene are LGHNA and YSLEER. Trimming took 5 bases from V and 11 from J; bases not matched to a gene: 5.

This sequence joins TRBV5-1 and TRBJ2-1; TRBD1 is a possible D gene (5 bases). There are 14 residues in the CDR3. Germline V gene data show CDR1 as SGHRS and CDR2 as YFSETQ. V lost 3 bases and J 0 bases, leaving 7 bases between the germline ends. The CDR3 nucleotides read TGCGCCAGCAGCTCAACAGGCTCCTACAATGAGCAGTTCTTC. As protein: CASSSTGSYNEQFF.

The rearrangement links TRBV9 to TRBJ1-2; D not resolved. The CDR3 extends over 15 amino acids. Germline CDR1 reads SGDLS; CDR2 reads YYNGEE. V was pared by 0 bases and J by 5 bases, with 14 bases between. The CDR3 DNA follows: TGTGCCAGCAGCGTAGGGTCAGCCACCATTTATGGCTACACCTTC. Encoded protein: CASSVGSATIYGYTF.

The rearrangement uses TRBV30 and TRBJ2-6; D remains ambiguous. Germline V CDR1 and CDR2: GTSNPN, SVGIG (reference sequence). The V end lost 3 bases, the J end lost 0 bases, and 9 bases lay between the germline ends. The CDR3 is 15 amino acids. The DNA for the CDR3 is TGTGCCTGGAGCCGTCTCCCCTCTGGGGCCAACGTCCTGACTTTC. Protein: CAWSRLPSGANVLTF.

The chain employs TRBV2 and TRBJ2-7; TRBD1 matches 9 bases. Trimming at V came to 6 bases and at J to 4 bases, leaving 1 base not matched to a gene. There are 12 residues in the CDR3. CDR1 and CDR2 from the germline V gene are SNHLY and FYNNEI. The CDR3 here is CASRGTGYEQYF. CDR3 coding DNA: TGTGCCAGCAGGGGGACAGGGTACGAGCAGTACTTC.

In its sample, this clone was seen once. The rearrangement joins TRBV19 to TRBJ1-2; D unresolved. The CDR3 totals 14 residues. CDR1 LNHDA and CDR2 SQIVND come from the germline V gene (reference sequence). Trimming stripped 4 bases from V and 1 base from J, with 10 bases between. The CDR3 DNA follows: TGTGCCAGTAGTAGAGACTTCTTTAACTATGGCTACACCTTC. Translation gives CASSRDFFNYGYTF. Filled out from reference TRBV19 and TRBJ1-2, the complete variable domain reads DGGITQSPKYLFRKEGQNVTLSCEQNLNHDAMYWYRQDPGQGLRLIYYSQIVNDFQKGDIAEGYSVSREKKESFPLTVTSAQKNPTAFYLCASSRDFFNYGYTFGSGTRLTVV.

This chain connects TRBV21-1 to TRBJ2-2. TRBV21-1 is a documented pseudogene. CDR3 length equals 18 residues. CDR3 DNA: TGTGCCAGCAGCAAAAGTTGTGCTAGGGCGACGAACACCGGGGAGCTGTTTTTT. Its protein is CASSKSCARATNTGELFF.

The rearrangement links TRBV5-8 to TRBJ2-5, with TRBD1 matching over 9 bases. The CDR3 extends over 15 amino acids. Germline V gives CDR1 SGHTS, CDR2 YDEGEE. V lost 4 bases and J lost 4; bases outside the gene matches: 8. The CDR3 loop is CASSRTGGAGETQYF. The CDR3 DNA reads as TGTGCCAGCAGCCGCACAGGGGGCGCGGGAGAGACCCAGTACTTC. Full variable domain (rest looked up from reference TRBV5-8 and TRBJ2-5): EAGVTQSPTHLIKTRGQQATLRCSPISGHTSVYWYQQALGLGLQFLLWYDEGEERNRGNFPPRFSGRQFPNYSSELNVNALELEDSALYLCASSRTGGAGETQYFGPGTRLLVL.

V usage is TRBV24-1 and J usage is TRBJ2-7, with TRBD1 matching 7 bases. V dropped 8 bases and J dropped 0; count of bases not matched to a gene: 3. The CDR3 extends over 13 amino acids. The germline V gene encodes CDR1 KGHDR and CDR2 SFDVKD. CDR3 residues: CATTDRASYEQYF. The DNA for the CDR3 is TGTGCCACCACAGACAGGGCCTCCTACGAGCAGTACTTC.

The V and J genes are TRBV15 and TRBJ2-1; D unresolved. This CDR3 is built from 16 residues. In germline, CDR1 is LNHNV, CDR2 YYDKDF (reference sequence). With 0 bases removed from V and 2 bases from J, the gap between germline ends came to 11 bases. CDR3 in amino acids: CATSRDLSGAYNEQFF. The CDR3 DNA reads as TGTGCCACCAGCAGAGATTTAAGTGGGGCCTACAATGAGCAGTTCTTC.